What follows are 16 T cell receptor beta chains derived from one specimen sequenced in a study of OX40 agonist ivuxolimab in advanced cancers. The table came from immunoSEQ multiplex PCR; TCRdb's copy has only in-frame clones and leaves some out. This table holds approximately 60,000 clones, approximately 80% found once. Sequenced material: CD4+ or CD8+ T cells sorted from blood, taken in a trial of the OX40 agonist ivuxolimab. The receptors were gathered from an adult with an advanced solid tumor such as melanoma, head and neck, liver or kidney cancer.

This clone was counted a few times. The chain links TRBV5-1 to TRBJ2-3, with 8 nucleotides matching TRBD2. CDR3 length: 16 residues. Trimming removed 0 bases from V and 0 bases from J; junction bases left unmatched: 3. Germline CDR1 SGHRS, CDR2 YFSETQ. This chain's CDR3 is CASSLGTSGSTDTQYF. The CDR3 DNA follows: TGCGCCAGCAGCTTGGGAACTAGCGGAAGCACAGATACGCAGTATTTT.

The V gene is TRBV19, the J gene TRBJ2-3; a weak D match, TRBD2 (6 bases). Looked up from germline, CDR1 is LNHDA and CDR2 is SQIVND (reference sequence). V lost 4 bases and J lost 0, with 14 bases in between. The CDR3 has 16 amino acids. The DNA for the CDR3 is TGTGCCAGTAGTACCCGGTCAGGAGGGAGCACAGATACGCAGTATTTT. This gives the protein CASSTRSGGSTDTQYF.

This sequence joins TRBV5-1 and TRBJ2-5; D unclear. This CDR3 spans 15 amino acids. Per germline, CDR1 SGHRS and CDR2 YFSETQ. Trimming took off 4 bases at V and 1 base at J, with 14 bases between the two ends. DNA of the CDR3: TGCGCCAGCAGCCCGAACTACAGAGCCCAAGAGACCCAGTACTTC. Translation: CASSPNYRAQETQYF.

This chain joins TRBV19 and TRBJ1-2, with 8 bases fitting TRBD1. The CDR3 has 17 residues. The V segment lost 4 bases and the J segment 1 base; nucleotides outside the gene matches: 11. CDR1 and CDR2 (germline): LNHDA, SQIVND (reference sequence). In nucleotides, the CDR3 is TGTGCCAGTAGTAGCCCCCGGGACAGGAGTTATAACTATGGCTACACCTTC. As protein: CASSSPRDRSYNYGYTF.

Only one count was recorded for this clone. The chain carries TRBV11-1 and TRBJ2-5; D gene unclear. V dropped 4 bases and J dropped 5 bases, with 11 bases sitting between them. Germline V lookup: CDR1 SGHAT, CDR2 FQDESV (reference sequence). This CDR3 region has 13 residues. CDR3 residues: CASSSVRRETQYF. As DNA, the CDR3 is TGTGCCAGCAGCTCCGTGAGGCGGGAGACCCAGTACTTC. Full variable domain (missing parts from reference TRBV11-1 and TRBJ2-5): EAEVAQSPRYKITEKSQAVAFWCDPISGHATLYWYRQILGQGPELLVQFQDESVVDDSQLPKDRFSAERLKGVDSTLKIQPAELGDSAMYLCASSSVRRETQYFGPGTRLLVL.

This sequence joins TRBV14 and TRBJ1-1; 9 bases line up with TRBD1. CDR1 SGHDN and CDR2 FVKESK come from the germline V gene. V lost 1 base, J lost 6 bases, and 9 bases stayed unmatched. The CDR3 spans 16 residues. In nucleotides, the CDR3 is TGTGCCAGCAGCCAAGGATCGACAGGGGGACTTGCTGAAGCTTTCTTT. It codes for CASSQGSTGGLAEAFF.

V is TRBV15 and J is TRBJ1-4; TRBD1 is a possible D gene (5 bases). Germline CDR1 is LNHNV and CDR2 is YYDKDF (reference sequence). Trimming removed 3 bases at V and 10 bases at J, with 18 bases between. This CDR3 comprises 15 residues. CDR3 coding DNA: TGTGCCACCAGCAGGCAGAGTAACACAGGCGTAAAACTGTTTTTT. Translation: CATSRQSNTGVKLFF.

This clone came up once. J is TRBJ1-2 and V is TRBV5-1, with D uncertain. Trimming shortened V by 4 bases and J by 5 bases, and 18 bases separated the two germline ends. This CDR3 contains 15 residues. Germline V CDR1 and CDR2: SGHRS, YFSETQ. In DNA, the CDR3 is TGCGCCAGCAGCCTGACCGGGGAAGGAGGGTATGGCTACACCTTC. Its protein product is CASSLTGEGGYGYTF.

This clone was counted a few times. The J gene is TRBJ2-1, the V gene TRBV5-1, with a weak D call TRBD1 (6 bases). Germline CDR1 reads SGHRS; CDR2 reads YFSETQ. This CDR3 has 17 residues. V gave up 0 bases and J gave up 0 bases, with 13 bases separating them. CDR3 in amino acids: CASSLAPTGRSYNEQFF. DNA of the CDR3: TGCGCCAGCAGCTTGGCGCCGACAGGTCGCTCCTACAATGAGCAGTTCTTC.

This clone was seen just once. CDR3 sequence (DNA): TGTGCCAGCAGCTTAGGACAAGGGAACTATGGCTACACCTTC. Translating it yields CASSLGQGNYGYTF. The V and J genes are TRBV7-2 and TRBJ1-2; no firm D call. CDR3 length: 14 residues. In germline, CDR1 is SGHTA, CDR2 FQGNSA. V dropped 1 base and J dropped 2 bases, with 8 bases sitting between them.

V gene TRBV7-9 combines with J gene TRBJ2-3, with 7 bases lining up with TRBD1. After removal of 4 bases from V and 2 bases from J, the junction contained 9 bases not matched to a gene. CDR1 and CDR2 from the germline V gene are SEHNR and FQNEAQ (reference sequence). CDR3 length: 16 residues. CDR3: CASSSTGVSNTDTQYF. DNA for the CDR3: TGTGCCAGCAGCTCCACAGGGGTCAGCAACACAGATACGCAGTATTTT.

This chain joins TRBV5-1 and TRBJ2-3; 13 bases are shared with TRBD2. The CDR3 length is 15 residues. CDR1 is SGHRS and CDR2 is YFSETQ in the germline V gene. After removal of 5 bases from V and 4 bases from J, the junction contained 4 bases not matched to a gene. The CDR3 sequence: CASRTSGRTSDTQYF. The CDR3 DNA reads as TGCGCCAGCAGGACTAGCGGGAGGACTTCAGATACGCAGTATTTT.

V usage is TRBV6-5 and J usage is TRBJ2-7; the D is unclear. Germline V gives CDR1 MNHEY, CDR2 SVGAGI. CDR3 size: 15 residues. V lost 0 bases to trimming and J lost 3 bases, with 12 bases between them. The CDR3: CASSYSPHQGYEQYF. In DNA, the CDR3 is TGTGCCAGCAGTTACTCGCCACATCAAGGCTACGAGCAGTACTTC.

V and J are TRBV10-1 and TRBJ2-5; D is undetermined. Germline V gene data show CDR1 as WNHNN and CDR2 as SYGVQD (reference sequence). Trimming removed 3 bases from V and 2 bases from J, with 7 bases in between. The CDR3 spans 13 residues. In nucleotides, the CDR3 is TGCGCCAGCAGTGAACAAGTTCAAGAGACCCAGTACTTC. Translated: CASSEQVQETQYF.

For the CDR3, the DNA is TGTGCCACCGGGGCTAGGGGGTCGGAGACCCAGTACTTC. Protein sequence: CATGARGSETQYF. The chain combines TRBV6-1 with TRBJ2-5; TRBD1 is a possible D gene (6 bases). This CDR3 region has 13 residues. Germline values: CDR1 MNHNS, CDR2 SASEGT. V lost 10 bases to trimming and J lost 5 bases, with 17 bases between them.

The chain employs TRBV21-1 and TRBJ2-5; TRBD1, as called in the table, went unchecked against the DNA. TRBV21-1 is designated a pseudogene. CDR3 length: 10 amino acids. The chain's CDR3 is CASKRQCRYF. The CDR3 bases are TGTGCCAGCAAACGACAGTGCAGGTACTTC.